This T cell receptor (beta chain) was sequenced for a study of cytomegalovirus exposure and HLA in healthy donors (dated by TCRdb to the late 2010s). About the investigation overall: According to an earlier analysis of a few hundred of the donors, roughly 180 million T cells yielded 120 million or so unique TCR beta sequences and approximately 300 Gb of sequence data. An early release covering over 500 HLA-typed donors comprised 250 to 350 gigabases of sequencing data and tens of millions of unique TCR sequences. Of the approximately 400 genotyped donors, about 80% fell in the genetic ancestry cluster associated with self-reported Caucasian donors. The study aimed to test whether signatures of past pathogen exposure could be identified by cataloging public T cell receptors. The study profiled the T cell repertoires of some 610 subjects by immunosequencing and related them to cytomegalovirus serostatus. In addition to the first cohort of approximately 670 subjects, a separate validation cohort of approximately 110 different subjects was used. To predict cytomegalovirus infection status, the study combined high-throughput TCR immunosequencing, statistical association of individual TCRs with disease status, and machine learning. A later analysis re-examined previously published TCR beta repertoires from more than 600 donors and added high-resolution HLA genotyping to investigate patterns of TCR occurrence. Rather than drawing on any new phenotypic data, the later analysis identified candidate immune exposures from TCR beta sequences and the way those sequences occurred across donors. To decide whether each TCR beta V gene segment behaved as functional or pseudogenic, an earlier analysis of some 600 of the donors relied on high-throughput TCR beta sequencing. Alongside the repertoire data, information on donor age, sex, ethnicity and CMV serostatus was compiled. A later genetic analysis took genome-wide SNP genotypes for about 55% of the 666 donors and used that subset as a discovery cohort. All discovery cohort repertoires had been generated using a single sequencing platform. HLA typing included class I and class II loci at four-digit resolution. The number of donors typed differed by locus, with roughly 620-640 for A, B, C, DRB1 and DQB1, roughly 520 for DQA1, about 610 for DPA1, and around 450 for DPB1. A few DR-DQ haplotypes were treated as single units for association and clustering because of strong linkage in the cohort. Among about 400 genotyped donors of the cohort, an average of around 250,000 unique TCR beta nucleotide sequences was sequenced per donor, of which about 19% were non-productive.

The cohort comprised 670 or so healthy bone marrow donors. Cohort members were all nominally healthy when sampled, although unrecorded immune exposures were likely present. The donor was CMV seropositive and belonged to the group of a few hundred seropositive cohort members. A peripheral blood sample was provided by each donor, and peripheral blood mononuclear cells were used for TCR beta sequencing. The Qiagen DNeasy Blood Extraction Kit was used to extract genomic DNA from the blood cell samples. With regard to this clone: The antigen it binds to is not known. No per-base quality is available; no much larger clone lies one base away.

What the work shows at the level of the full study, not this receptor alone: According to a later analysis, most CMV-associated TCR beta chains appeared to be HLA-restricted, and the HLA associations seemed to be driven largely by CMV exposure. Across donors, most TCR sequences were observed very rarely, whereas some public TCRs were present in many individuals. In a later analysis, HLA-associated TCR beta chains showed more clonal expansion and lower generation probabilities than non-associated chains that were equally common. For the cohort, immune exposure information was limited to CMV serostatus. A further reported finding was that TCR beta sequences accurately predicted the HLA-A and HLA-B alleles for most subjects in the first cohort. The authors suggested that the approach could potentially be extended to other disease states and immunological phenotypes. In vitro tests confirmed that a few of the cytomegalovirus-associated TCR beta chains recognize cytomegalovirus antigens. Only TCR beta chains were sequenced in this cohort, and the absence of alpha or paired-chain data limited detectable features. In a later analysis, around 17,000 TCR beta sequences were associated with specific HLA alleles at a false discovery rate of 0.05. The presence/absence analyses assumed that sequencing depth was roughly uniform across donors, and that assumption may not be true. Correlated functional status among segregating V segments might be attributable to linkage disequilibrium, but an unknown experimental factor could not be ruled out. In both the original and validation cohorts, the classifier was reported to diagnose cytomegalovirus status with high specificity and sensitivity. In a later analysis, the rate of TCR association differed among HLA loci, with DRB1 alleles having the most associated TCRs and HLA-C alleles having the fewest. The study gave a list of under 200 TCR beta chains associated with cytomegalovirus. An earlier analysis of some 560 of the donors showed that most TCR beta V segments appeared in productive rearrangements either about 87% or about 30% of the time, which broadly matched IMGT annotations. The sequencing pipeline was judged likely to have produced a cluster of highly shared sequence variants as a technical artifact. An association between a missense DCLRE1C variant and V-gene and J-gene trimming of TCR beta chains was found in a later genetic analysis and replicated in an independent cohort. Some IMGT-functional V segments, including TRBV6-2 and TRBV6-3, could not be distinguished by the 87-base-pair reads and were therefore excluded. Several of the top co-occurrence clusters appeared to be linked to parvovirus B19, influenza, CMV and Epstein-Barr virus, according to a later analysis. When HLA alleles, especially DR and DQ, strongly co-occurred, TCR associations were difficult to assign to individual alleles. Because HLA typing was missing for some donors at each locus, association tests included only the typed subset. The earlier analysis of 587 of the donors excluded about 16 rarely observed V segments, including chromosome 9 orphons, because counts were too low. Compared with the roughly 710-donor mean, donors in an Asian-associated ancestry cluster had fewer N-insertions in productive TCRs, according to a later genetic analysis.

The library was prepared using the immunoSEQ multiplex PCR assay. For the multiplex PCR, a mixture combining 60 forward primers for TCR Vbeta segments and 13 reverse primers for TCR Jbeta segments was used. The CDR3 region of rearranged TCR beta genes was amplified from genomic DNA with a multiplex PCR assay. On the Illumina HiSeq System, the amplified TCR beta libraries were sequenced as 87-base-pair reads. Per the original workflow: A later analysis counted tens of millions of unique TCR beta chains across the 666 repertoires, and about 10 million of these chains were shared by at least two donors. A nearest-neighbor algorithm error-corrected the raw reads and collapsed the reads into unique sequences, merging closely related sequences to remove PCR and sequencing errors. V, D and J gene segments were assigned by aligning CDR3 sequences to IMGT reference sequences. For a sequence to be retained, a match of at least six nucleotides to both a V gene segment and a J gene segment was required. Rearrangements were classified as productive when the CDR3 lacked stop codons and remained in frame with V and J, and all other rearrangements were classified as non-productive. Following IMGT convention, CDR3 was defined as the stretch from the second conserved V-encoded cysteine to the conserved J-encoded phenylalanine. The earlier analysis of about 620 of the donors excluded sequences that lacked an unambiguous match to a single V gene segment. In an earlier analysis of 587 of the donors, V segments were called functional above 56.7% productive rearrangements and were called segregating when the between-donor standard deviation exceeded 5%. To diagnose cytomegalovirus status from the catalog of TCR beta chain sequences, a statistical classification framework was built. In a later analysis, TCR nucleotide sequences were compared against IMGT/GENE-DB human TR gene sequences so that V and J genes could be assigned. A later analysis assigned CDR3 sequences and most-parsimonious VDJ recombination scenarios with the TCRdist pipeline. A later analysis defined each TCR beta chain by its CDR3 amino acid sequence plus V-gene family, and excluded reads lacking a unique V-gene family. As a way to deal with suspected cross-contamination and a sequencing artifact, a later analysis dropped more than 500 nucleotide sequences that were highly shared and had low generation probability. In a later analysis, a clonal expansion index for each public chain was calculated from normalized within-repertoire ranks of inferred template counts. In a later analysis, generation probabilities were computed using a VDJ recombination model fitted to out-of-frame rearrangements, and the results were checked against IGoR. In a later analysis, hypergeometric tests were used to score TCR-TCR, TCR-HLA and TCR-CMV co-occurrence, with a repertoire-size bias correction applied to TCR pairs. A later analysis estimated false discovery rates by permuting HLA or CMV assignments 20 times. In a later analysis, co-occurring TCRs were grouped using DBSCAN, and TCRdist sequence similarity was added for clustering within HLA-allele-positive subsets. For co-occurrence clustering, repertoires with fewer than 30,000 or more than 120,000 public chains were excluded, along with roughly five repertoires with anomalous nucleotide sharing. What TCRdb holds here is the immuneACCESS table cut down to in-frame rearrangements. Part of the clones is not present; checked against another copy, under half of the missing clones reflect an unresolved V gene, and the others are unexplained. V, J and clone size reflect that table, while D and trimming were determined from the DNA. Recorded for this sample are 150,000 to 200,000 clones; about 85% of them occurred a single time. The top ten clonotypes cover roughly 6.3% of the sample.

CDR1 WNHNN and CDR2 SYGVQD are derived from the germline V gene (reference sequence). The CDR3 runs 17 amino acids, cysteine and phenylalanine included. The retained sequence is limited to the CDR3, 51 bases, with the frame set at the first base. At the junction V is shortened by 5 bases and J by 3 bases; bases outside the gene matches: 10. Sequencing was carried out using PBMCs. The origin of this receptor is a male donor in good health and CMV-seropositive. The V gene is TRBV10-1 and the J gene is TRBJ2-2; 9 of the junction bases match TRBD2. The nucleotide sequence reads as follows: TGCGCCAGCAGTCAATTTCTAGCGGGACGTGACACCGGGGAGCTGTTTTTT. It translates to CASSQFLAGRDTGELFF.